One and the same sample provided the 14 T cell receptor beta chains below, sequenced in a study of blood T cell repertoires in COVID-19. Some clones are missing from TCRdb's copy, which holds only in-frame ones; the method was immunoSEQ multiplex PCR. The top ten clones hold approximately 2% of a sample with some 250,000 clones, around four fifths of them seen once. Specimen: peripheral blood. These TCRs come from a man aged 30-40 years who had recovered from COVID-19.

The rearrangement uses TRBV5-4 and TRBJ2-5, with 8 nucleotides matching TRBD1. Per germline, CDR1 SGHNT and CDR2 YYREEE (reference sequence). V trimming: 4 bases; J trimming: 4 bases; junction bases outside the gene matches: 6. The CDR3 sequence is 14 residues long. As DNA, the CDR3 is TGTGCCAGCAGCATACAGGGGGGAGGAGAGACCCAGTACTTC. Its protein product is CASSIQGGGETQYF. Drawing the rest from reference TRBV5-4 and TRBJ2-5, the complete variable domain is ETGVTQSPTHLIKTRGQQVTLRCSSQSGHNTVSWYQQALGQGPQFIFQYYREEENGRGNFPPRFSGLQFPNYSSELNVNALELDDSALYLCASSIQGGGETQYFGPGTRLLVL.

The V and J genes are TRBV29-1 and TRBJ2-5, with TRBD2 matching 8 bases. The germline gives CDR1 SQVTM, CDR2 ANQGSEA. The CDR3 covers 13 residues. V shed 0 bases, J shed 6 bases, and the junction held 3 bases outside the gene matches. The CDR3 DNA reads as TGCAGCGTTGAAGACGCGGGGGGCCAGACCCAGTACTTC. It is translated as CSVEDAGGQTQYF.

The rearrangement links TRBV10-3 to TRBJ1-5; maybe TRBD1 (6 bases). The CDR3 covers 13 residues. Germline loops: CDR1 ENHRY, CDR2 SYGVKD. V lost 5 bases, J lost 7 bases, and 12 bases lay in between. CDR3 loop: CAISTDSFQPQHF. In nucleotides, the CDR3 is TGTGCCATCAGTACGGACAGCTTCCAGCCCCAGCATTTT.

The gene calls are TRBV11-2 and TRBJ2-3; possibly TRBD1 for D (6 bases). CDR3 length: 16 residues. Trimming cost V 5 bases and J 0 bases, with 15 bases left between them. Per the germline V gene, CDR1 is SGHAT and CDR2 is FQNNGV. The CDR3 region has the DNA TGTGCCAGCAGCGTACCACAGGGCTCCAGCACAGATACGCAGTATTTT. Its protein is CASSVPQGSSTDTQYF.

Points on this clone: One junction end disagrees with the germline gene, perhaps due to a read error. This chain connects TRBV5-6 to TRBJ2-1; TRBD2 aligns across 10 bases. This CDR3 has 14 residues. The V gene's germline CDR1 is SGHDT and CDR2 YYEEEE. CDR3 protein: CASRLSGGDYEQFF. DNA of the CDR3: TGTGCCAGCCGCTTGAGCGGGGGGGACTATGAGCAGTTCTTC.

The rearrangement links TRBV19 to TRBJ2-3; a possible D gene is TRBD1 (6 bases). V was trimmed by 6 bases and J by 8 bases, leaving 18 bases between them. There are 14 residues in the CDR3. The V gene's germline CDR1 is LNHDA and CDR2 SQIVND (reference sequence). CDR3 DNA: TGTGCCAGTAGGTCAGGGGAAAGGTCAGGTACGCAGTATTTT. This translates into CASRSGERSGTQYF.

V and J are TRBV6-6 and TRBJ2-7; D remains unclear. V was clipped by 6 bases and J by 4 bases, with 10 bases between them. The germline V gene encodes CDR1 MNHNY and CDR2 SVGAGI (reference sequence). The CDR3 totals 12 residues. The CDR3 DNA sequence: TGTGCCAGCAGAGAGACTGGTTACGAGCAGTACTTC. Amino acids: CASRETGYEQYF.

This clone came up a few times. This chain connects TRBV5-1 to TRBJ1-2, with D possibly TRBD1 on 5 matching bases. With 4 bases removed from V and 2 bases from J, the gap between germline ends came to 15 bases. The CDR3 is 15 residues long. Germline V gene lookup returns CDR1 SGHRS and CDR2 YFSETQ. The CDR3 nucleotides read TGCGCCAGCAGCACCGGGGGTCGGACGAACTATGGCTACACCTTC. Amino acid sequence: CASSTGGRTNYGYTF.

This rearrangement joins TRBV28 to TRBJ2-1, with 12 nucleotides matching TRBD2. Germline V gives CDR1 MDHEN, CDR2 SYDVKM. V lost 8 bases and J lost 9; bases outside the gene matches: 14. This CDR3 is built from 16 residues. The CDR3 DNA reads TGTGCCAGCCGGACTAGCGGGGAACTAAGTCTCAGTGAGCAGTTCTTC. Translated: CASRTSGELSLSEQFF.

V is TRBV7-2 and J is TRBJ2-1, with TRBD1 matching over 10 bases. Germline-derived CDR1 and CDR2 are SGHTA and FQGNSA. CDR3 size: 16 residues. The V and J ends lost 5 bases and 2 bases, in that order; junction bases with no gene match: 6. The CDR3 DNA is TGTGCCAGCAGCCCACCCGGGACAGGGGCCTACAATGAGCAGTTCTTC. It specifies CASSPPGTGAYNEQFF.

The chain links TRBV6-5 to TRBJ1-2, with D tentatively TRBD1 (5 bases). Between the trimmed V and J ends, which lost 6 bases and 2 bases, there was a span of 10 bases. The CDR3 has 13 residues. Germline V gene data show CDR1 as MNHEY and CDR2 as SVGAGI. In nucleotides, the CDR3 is TGTGCCAGCAGCGGGACTGAGAACTATGGCTACACCTTC. Translating it yields CASSGTENYGYTF.

V and J are TRBV18 and TRBJ2-5; 9 nucleotides match TRBD1. The CDR3 covers 14 residues. Germline assignment: CDR1 KGHSH and CDR2 LQKENI. Germline trimming cut 1 base from V and 3 bases from J; bases unmatched to any gene: 0. In nucleotides, the CDR3 is TGTGCCAGCTCACCACGGGACAGGGAAGAGACCCAGTACTTC. Translating gives CASSPRDREETQYF.

The V and J genes are TRBV7-9 and TRBJ2-3; 10 nucleotides match TRBD1. Germline loops: CDR1 SEHNR, CDR2 FQNEAQ (reference sequence). This CDR3 has 15 residues. V dropped 5 bases and J dropped 2; count of bases not matched to a gene: 4. In nucleotides, the CDR3 is TGTGCCAGCAGCCTGGGGACAGGGGTCACAGATACGCAGTATTTT. It translates to CASSLGTGVTDTQYF.

J is TRBJ1-2 and V is TRBV28; D call uncertain. The CDR3 loop spans 13 amino acids. V lost 6 bases and J 2 bases, leaving 10 bases between the germline ends. CDR1 is MDHEN and CDR2 is SYDVKM in the germline V gene. The CDR3 bases are TGTGCCAGCAGGGCCACATCAAACTATGGCTACACCTTC. Protein: CASRATSNYGYTF.